This T cell receptor (beta chain) was captured in a study of T cells expressing NK-cell markers. Looking at the study overall: Within the sequenced cohort of eight donors, seven exhibited HCMV seropositivity and one was seronegative.

Note on this clonotype: The target antigen is unknown.

Study-wide results and limits: As a fraction of CD8+ T cells, dominant NKG2C+ clonotypes reached about 1.0-8% in six donors.

Germline-derived CDR1 and CDR2 are MNHEY and SVGAGI. The CDR3 has 12 amino acids. TCRdb reprocessed the 5' RACE reads; each CDR3 protein has one entry and no DNA is given. The sample has about 460,000 distinct CDR3 sequences, and its top ten clones hold more than 1.4%. This receptor was taken from a woman between 50 and 59 years old in good health. The sample comprised blood T cells: a sorted CD56 or NKG2C T cell subset, CD4+ or CD8+ T cells, or bulk PBMC T cells (not recorded which). The chain combines TRBV6-5 with TRBJ2-1. CDR3 loop: CASTGTYNEQFF.